The clone carrying this T cell receptor (beta chain) was observed a single time. Unmatched junction bases numbered 0, after V lost 5 bases and J lost 0 bases. The CDR3 totals 13 residues. Per the germline V gene, CDR1 is LGHDT and CDR2 is YNNKEL (reference sequence). The method was immunoSEQ multiplex PCR; TCRdb's version includes in-frame clones alone and lacks a portion of them. The sample includes approximately 150,000 clones, 80% of them seen just once. The data originate from a study of blood T cell repertoires in COVID-19. Across the study: T cells, B-cell-depleted T cells, or PBMCs supplied cDNA or gDNA.

Sequenced material: peripheral blood. The chain is built from TRBV3-1 (or the pseudogene TRBV3-2) and TRBJ1-1, with TRBD1 matching 7 bases. The TCR sequence derives from a man in his sixties or seventies who had recovered from COVID-19. The CDR3 is CASSDRVNTEAFF. In DNA form, the CDR3 reads TGTGCCAGCAGCGACAGGGTGAACACTGAAGCTTTCTTT.